The clone carrying this TCR beta chain was observed a few times. What it binds is unknown. One end of the junction is discordant with germline, which a read error may explain. These data come from a study of CD8+ T cells in alopecia areata. Study conclusions and caveats: Scalp samples also yield sequences from resident alphabeta T cells of normal skin.

The authors extracted RNA and reverse transcribed it into cDNA as the sequencing template. Repertoires were generated with immunoSEQ multiplex PCR, while TCRdb's copy carries only in-frame clones and drops some. Among approximately 59,000 clones listed, about 44% were seen once. The TCR was taken from a human donor with alopecia areata. Source: CD8+ T cells sorted from blood, taken at week 0.

In nucleotides, the CDR3 is TGTGCCAGCAGCCTAGGATATACCGGGGAGCTGTTTTTT. Translation gives CASSLGYTGELFF. The chain recombines TRBV13 with TRBJ2-2; D gene ambiguous. CDR3 length equals 13 residues. In germline, CDR1 is PRHDT, CDR2 FYEKMQ (reference sequence).